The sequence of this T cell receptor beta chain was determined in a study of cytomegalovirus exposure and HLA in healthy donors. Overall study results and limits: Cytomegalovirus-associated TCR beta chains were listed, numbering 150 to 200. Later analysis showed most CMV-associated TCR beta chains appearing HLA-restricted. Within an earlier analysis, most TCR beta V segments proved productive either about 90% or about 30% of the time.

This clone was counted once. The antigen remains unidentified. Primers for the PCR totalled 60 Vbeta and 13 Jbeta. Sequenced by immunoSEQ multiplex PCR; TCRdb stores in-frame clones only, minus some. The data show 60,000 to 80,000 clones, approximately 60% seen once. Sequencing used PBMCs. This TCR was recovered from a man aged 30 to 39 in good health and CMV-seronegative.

DNA of the CDR3: TGTGCCAGCAGTTACTTAGCCTTCTCAGATACGCAGTATTTT. It is translated as CASSYLAFSDTQYF. This sequence joins TRBV6-5 and TRBJ2-3, with D hard to call. The V end lost 1 base, the J end lost 4 bases, and 9 bases lay between the germline ends. This CDR3 has 14 amino acids. In germline, CDR1 is MNHEY, CDR2 SVGAGI.